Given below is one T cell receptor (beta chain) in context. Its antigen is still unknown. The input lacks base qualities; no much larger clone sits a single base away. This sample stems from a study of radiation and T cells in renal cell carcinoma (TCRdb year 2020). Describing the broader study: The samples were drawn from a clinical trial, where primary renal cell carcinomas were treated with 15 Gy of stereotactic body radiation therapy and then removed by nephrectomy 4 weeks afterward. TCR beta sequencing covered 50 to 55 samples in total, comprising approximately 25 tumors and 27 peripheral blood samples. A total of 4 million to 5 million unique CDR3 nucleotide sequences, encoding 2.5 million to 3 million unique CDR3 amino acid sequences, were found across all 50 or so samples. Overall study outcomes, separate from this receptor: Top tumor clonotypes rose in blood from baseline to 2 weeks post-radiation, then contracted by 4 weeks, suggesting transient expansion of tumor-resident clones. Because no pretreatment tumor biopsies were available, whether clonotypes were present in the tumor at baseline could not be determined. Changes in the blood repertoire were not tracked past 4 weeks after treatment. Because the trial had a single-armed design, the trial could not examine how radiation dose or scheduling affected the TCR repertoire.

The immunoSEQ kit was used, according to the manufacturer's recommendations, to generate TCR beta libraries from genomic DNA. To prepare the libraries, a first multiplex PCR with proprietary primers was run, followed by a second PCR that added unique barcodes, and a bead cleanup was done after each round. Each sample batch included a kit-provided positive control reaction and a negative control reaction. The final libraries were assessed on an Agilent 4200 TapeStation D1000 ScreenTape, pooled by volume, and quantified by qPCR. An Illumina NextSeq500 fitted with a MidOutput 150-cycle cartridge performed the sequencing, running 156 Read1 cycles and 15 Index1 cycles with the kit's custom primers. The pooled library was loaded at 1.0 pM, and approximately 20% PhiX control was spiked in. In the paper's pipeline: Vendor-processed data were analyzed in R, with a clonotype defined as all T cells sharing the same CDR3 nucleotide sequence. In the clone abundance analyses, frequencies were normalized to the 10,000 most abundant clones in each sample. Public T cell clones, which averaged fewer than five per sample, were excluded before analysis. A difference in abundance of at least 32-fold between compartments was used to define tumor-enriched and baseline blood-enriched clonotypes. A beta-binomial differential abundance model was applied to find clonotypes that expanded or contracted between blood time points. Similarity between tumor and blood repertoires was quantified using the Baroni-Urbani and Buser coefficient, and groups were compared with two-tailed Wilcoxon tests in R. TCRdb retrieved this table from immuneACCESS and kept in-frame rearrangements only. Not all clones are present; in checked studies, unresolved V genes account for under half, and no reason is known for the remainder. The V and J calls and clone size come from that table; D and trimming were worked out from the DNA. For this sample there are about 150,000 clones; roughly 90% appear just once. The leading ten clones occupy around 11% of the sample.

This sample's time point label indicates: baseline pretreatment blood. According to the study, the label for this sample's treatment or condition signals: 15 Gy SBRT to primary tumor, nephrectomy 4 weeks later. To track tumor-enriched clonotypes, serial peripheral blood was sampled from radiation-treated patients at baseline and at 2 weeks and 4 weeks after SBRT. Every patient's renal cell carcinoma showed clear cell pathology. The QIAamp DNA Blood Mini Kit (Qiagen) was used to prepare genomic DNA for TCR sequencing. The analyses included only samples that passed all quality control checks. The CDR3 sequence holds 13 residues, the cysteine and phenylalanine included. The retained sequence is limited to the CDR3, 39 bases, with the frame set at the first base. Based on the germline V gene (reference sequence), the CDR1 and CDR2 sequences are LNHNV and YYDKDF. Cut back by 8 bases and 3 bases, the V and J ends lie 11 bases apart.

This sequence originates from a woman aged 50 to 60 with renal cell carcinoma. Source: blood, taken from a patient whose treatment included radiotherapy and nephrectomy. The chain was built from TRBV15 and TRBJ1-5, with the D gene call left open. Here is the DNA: TGTGCCACCTCCGGACGGTACAATCAGCCCCAGCATTTT. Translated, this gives CATSGRYNQPQHF.